This T cell receptor (beta chain) emerged from a study of blood T cell repertoires in COVID-19. Study-wide context: The samples span acute and convalescent COVID-19 from the United States, Italy and Spain. The cDNA or gDNA used as material had been derived from T cells, B-cell-depleted T cells, or PBMCs.

Under the authors' procedure: Amplification of reference gene primers was used by the study to estimate nucleated cell counts. TCRdb's table, derived via immunoSEQ multiplex PCR, lists solely in-frame clones and lacks some. V, J and clone size reflect that table, while D and trimming were determined from the DNA. The sample gives 150,000 to 200,000 clones, roughly 70% of which show up once; 3% is in the top ten. Sequencing was done on a sample of peripheral blood. The clonotype was recovered from a woman older than 75 with acute or convalescent COVID-19.

The CDR3 spells CASSTDRRGQPQHF. As DNA, the CDR3 is TGTGCCAGCAGCACGGACAGGCGTGGTCAGCCCCAGCATTTT. This chain uses TRBV27 with TRBJ1-5; 7 nucleotides agree with TRBD1. Per the germline V gene, CDR1 is MNHEY and CDR2 is SMNVEV (reference sequence). V shed 6 bases and J 6 bases; nucleotides not matched to a gene: 8. CDR3 size: 14 residues.